A single sample gave rise to the 24 T cell receptor beta chains below, sequenced in a study of T cell responses to AZD1222 COVID-19 vaccine. TCRdb's copy holds only in-frame clones and misses some; the assay was immunoSEQ multiplex PCR. Among 80,000 to 90,000 clones listed, about 93% were seen once. The sample consisted of peripheral blood, taken on day 0 of MenACWY control vaccination. The receptor set was obtained from an adult in good health.

V is TRBV10-3 and J is TRBJ1-1; TRBD1 is a possible D gene (6 bases). This CDR3 has 14 residues. Germline lookup yields CDR1 ENHRY and CDR2 SYGVKD. V was pared by 6 bases and J by 1 base, with 12 bases between. DNA for the CDR3: TGTGCCATCAGGGACCTAGGGGGGAACACTGAAGCTTTCTTT. This translates into CAIRDLGGNTEAFF.

The chain is built from TRBV28 and TRBJ1-5; D uncertain. Per germline, CDR1 MDHEN and CDR2 SYDVKM. This CDR3 comprises 15 residues. V was clipped by 3 bases and J by 6 bases, with 15 bases between them. The CDR3 spells CASSFRTAWGQPQHF. For the CDR3, the DNA is TGTGCCAGCAGTTTCCGTACAGCCTGGGGTCAGCCCCAGCATTTT.

The chain has TRBV5-1 and TRBJ1-2; 7 bases agree with TRBD1. This CDR3 is 14 amino acids long. V lost 4 bases and J lost 4; bases outside the gene matches: 7. The V gene's germline CDR1 is SGHRS and CDR2 YFSETQ. The CDR3 nucleotides are TGCGCCAGCAGCGAGCCGGGACAGAGCTATGGCTACACCTTC. This encodes CASSEPGQSYGYTF. The whole variable domain, remainder taken from reference TRBV5-1 and TRBJ1-2, is KAGVTQTPRYLIKTRGQQVTLSCSPISGHRSVSWYQQTPGQGLQFLFEYFSETQRNKGNFPGRFSGRQFSNSRSEMNVSTLELGDSALYLCASSEPGQSYGYTFGSGTRLTVV.

This chain joins TRBV5-1 and TRBJ2-3, with D unclear. This CDR3 has 13 residues. V shed 6 bases and J shed 4 bases, with 12 bases lying between them. Germline loops: CDR1 SGHRS, CDR2 YFSETQ. CDR3: CASTSQVADTQYF. The CDR3 region has the DNA TGCGCCAGCACCTCCCAGGTTGCAGATACGCAGTATTTT.

This sequence joins TRBV28 and TRBJ2-1; 9 bases line up with TRBD1. CDR1 and CDR2 from the germline V gene are MDHEN and SYDVKM. With V trimmed by 6 bases and J by 6 bases, 6 bases remained unmatched. The CDR3 runs to 14 residues. DNA for the CDR3: TGTGCCAGCAGAGAAGGGGGACAGGGCAATGAGCAGTTCTTC. It yields the protein CASREGGQGNEQFF. Drawing the rest from reference TRBV28 and TRBJ2-1, the complete variable domain is DVKVTQSSRYLVKRTGEKVFLECVQDMDHENMFWYRQDPGLGLRLIYFSYDVKMKEKGDIPEGYSVSREKKERFSLILESASTNQTSMYLCASREGGQGNEQFFGPGTRLTVL.

The chain carries TRBV5-6 and TRBJ1-4, with D perhaps matching TRBD1 (6 bases). CDR3 size: 15 residues. CDR1 and CDR2 from the germline V gene are SGHDT and YYEEEE. The germline V and J ends were trimmed by 4 bases and 7 bases, with 17 bases remaining between them. The DNA for the CDR3 is TGTGCCAGCAGCCGTGCGGGGGCGGGTGGTGAAAAACTGTTTTTT. This gives the protein CASSRAGAGGEKLFF.

The chain couples TRBV7-2 to TRBJ2-2; D remains unclear. V was shortened by 2 bases and J by 6 bases, with 7 bases between the two germline ends. The germline CDR1 and CDR2 sequences are SGHTA and FQGNSA. The CDR3 covers 13 residues. The CDR3 nucleotides read TGTGCCAGCAGCTTAATTGGGGCCGGGGAGCTGTTTTTT. Translation gives CASSLIGAGELFF.

This clone was seen only once. This chain uses TRBV2 with TRBJ1-1, with D perhaps TRBD1 (5 bases). V lost 8 bases and J 3 bases, leaving 10 bases between the germline ends. This CDR3 spans 12 amino acids. Germline-derived CDR1 and CDR2 are SNHLY and FYNNEI. This CDR3 reads CASSGLYTEAFF. The DNA for the CDR3 is TGTGCCAGCTCGGGACTCTACACTGAAGCTTTCTTT.

The chain uses TRBV5-1 and TRBJ1-2; D gene ambiguous. Germline-derived CDR1 and CDR2 are SGHRS and YFSETQ. V was pared by 4 bases and J by 8 bases, with 21 bases between. The CDR3 runs to 15 residues. CDR3 sequence: CASSPQPDLTGGYTF. The CDR3 region has the DNA TGCGCCAGCAGCCCTCAACCGGACCTCACTGGGGGCTACACCTTC.

This clone occurred a few times. The chain is built from TRBV5-1 and TRBJ2-7; D unresolved. The germline V gene has CDR1 SGHRS and CDR2 YFSETQ. There are 13 residues in the CDR3. Deletions cut 4 bases from V and 2 bases from J, with 10 bases between. CDR3 sequence: CASSDPSTYEQYF. The CDR3 nucleotides are TGCGCCAGCAGCGACCCCAGCACCTACGAGCAGTACTTC.

This clone was recorded a few times. The V and J genes are TRBV27 and TRBJ2-2; 11 bases match TRBD2. Trimming cost V 8 bases and J 3 bases; bases outside gene matches: 5. The CDR3 totals 15 residues. Germline V CDR1 and CDR2: MNHEY, SMNVEV (reference sequence). The CDR3 loop reads CASLRTSGYTGELFF. CDR3 DNA: TGTGCCAGCCTTCGGACTAGCGGGTACACCGGGGAGCTGTTTTTT.

This chain joins TRBV25-1 and TRBJ2-7; tentatively, D is TRBD2 (6 bases). The CDR3 is 15 amino acids. Trimming removed 6 bases from V and 0 bases from J, with 15 bases in between. The germline gives CDR1 MGHDK, CDR2 SYGVNS. The CDR3 region has the DNA TGTGCCAGCAGCCCAACTAGCTACAGCTCCTACGAGCAGTACTTC. Translation: CASSPTSYSSYEQYF.

This chain joins TRBV7-2 and TRBJ2-7; 7 nucleotides align to TRBD1. With 5 bases clipped from V and 0 bases from J, the junction kept 7 bases outside the gene matches. This CDR3 comprises 15 residues. Germline loops: CDR1 SGHTA, CDR2 FQGNSA. This chain's CDR3 is CASSDRTGSSYEQYF. CDR3 bases: TGTGCCAGCAGCGACCGGACAGGTAGCTCCTACGAGCAGTACTTC.

In its sample, this clone was seen a few times. This sequence joins TRBV6-2 or TRBV6-3 and TRBJ1-5, with 8 bases that match TRBD1. J was trimmed by 5 bases and V by 4 bases; bases with no gene match: 7. The CDR3 covers 15 residues. Germline V gene data show CDR1 as MNHEY and CDR2 as SVGEGT. The CDR3 nucleotides read TGTGCCAGCAGTTCGGACAGGGCTAGACATCAGCCCCAGCATTTT. It specifies CASSSDRARHQPQHF.

The CDR3 loop is CASSVSPDNEQFF. CDR3 DNA sequence: TGTGCCAGCAGCGTTAGCCCAGACAATGAGCAGTTCTTC. The genes are TRBV9 and TRBJ2-1, with unresolved D. Germline lookup yields CDR1 SGDLS and CDR2 YYNGEE. The ends were cut back, 2 bases at V and 5 bases at J, with 8 bases in the middle. This CDR3 contains 13 residues.

As concerns this clone: Relative to the germline gene, one junction end is altered; a read error may explain this. The chain is built from TRBV5-1 and TRBJ1-4; TRBD1 agrees at 9 bases. Germline values: CDR1 SGHRS, CDR2 YFSETQ. CDR3 length: 14 amino acids. CDR3 sequence: CASCLGTGNEKLFF. CDR3 nucleotide sequence: TGCGCCAGCTGCTTGGGGACAGGGAATGAAAAACTGTTTTTT.

The V call is TRBV5-6, the J call TRBJ1-3, with D perhaps matching TRBD1 (5 bases). This CDR3 spans 15 amino acids. Deletions cut 1 base from V and 5 bases from J, with 13 bases between. Germline V CDR1 and CDR2: SGHDT, YYEEEE. CDR3 protein: CASSLYGHLRNTIYF. DNA for the CDR3: TGTGCCAGCAGCTTGTACGGACATCTAAGAAACACCATATATTTT.

This chain joins TRBV21-1 and TRBJ2-3. TRBV21-1 corresponds to a pseudogene. This CDR3 contains 16 residues. CDR3 residues: CASSNERGPGTDTQYF. The CDR3 DNA sequence: TGTGCCAGCAGCAACGAACGGGGGCCTGGCACAGATACGCAGTATTTT.

This clone showed up just once. The chain is built from TRBV28 and TRBJ1-2, with TRBD1 matching over 9 bases. The CDR3 has 14 amino acids. Germline V lookup: CDR1 MDHEN, CDR2 SYDVKM. After removal of 8 bases from V and 4 bases from J, the junction contained 8 bases not matched to a gene. In DNA, the CDR3 is TGTGCCAGCCACGTAACGGACAGGGGCTATGGCTACACCTTC. Protein product: CASHVTDRGYGYTF.

The chain joins TRBV28 to TRBJ1-1, with a possible D match to TRBD1 (6 bases). The CDR3 consists of 15 residues. Deletions cut 3 bases from V and 0 bases from J, with 11 bases between. Germline V CDR1 and CDR2: MDHEN, SYDVKM. The CDR3 sequence: CASSLLQGMNTEAFF. In DNA form, the CDR3 reads TGTGCCAGCAGTTTGCTACAGGGAATGAACACTGAAGCTTTCTTT.

This chain connects TRBV11-2 to TRBJ2-7, with 7 bases that match TRBD2. Per germline, CDR1 SGHAT and CDR2 FQNNGV. The CDR3 sequence is 13 residues long. V dropped 5 bases and J dropped 4; count of bases not matched to a gene: 5. This CDR3 reads CASSLGEGYEQYF. The CDR3 DNA follows: TGTGCCAGCAGCCTAGGGGAGGGGTACGAGCAGTACTTC.

The gene calls are TRBV9 and TRBJ2-5, with D unclear. Germline V gene lookup returns CDR1 SGDLS and CDR2 YYNGEE. V was clipped by 4 bases and J by 2 bases, with 12 bases between them. The CDR3 covers 14 residues. CDR3 sequence (DNA): TGTGCCAGCAGCCCCACCGTACTTCAAGAGACCCAGTACTTC. It encodes CASSPTVLQETQYF.

V and J are TRBV10-3 and TRBJ1-1; D may be TRBD1 (5 bases). Germline V gene data show CDR1 as ENHRY and CDR2 as SYGVKD. The CDR3 is 14 amino acids. V was trimmed by 0 bases and J by 1 base, leaving 6 bases between them. CDR3 protein: CAISESQGNTEAFF. The CDR3 DNA reads TGTGCCATCAGTGAGTCCCAGGGGAACACTGAAGCTTTCTTT.

The rearrangement links TRBV5-1 to TRBJ1-1; D possibly corresponds to TRBD1 (5 bases). The CDR3 length is 14 residues. The V gene lost 1 base and the J gene lost 3 bases, with 10 bases spanning the gap. The germline V gene has CDR1 SGHRS and CDR2 YFSETQ. The CDR3 DNA is TGCGCCAGCAGCTTGAATCAGGGCTACACTGAAGCTTTCTTT. It encodes CASSLNQGYTEAFF.